These 8 T cell receptor beta chains share one sample of origin, sequenced in a study. TCRdb analysed the RT-PCR reads with MiXCR anew, one entry per CDR3 protein. Of about 700,000 distinct CDR3 sequences in the sample, approximately 15% were seen once. Material for sequencing was memory CD4+ T cells from blood. These receptors all come from a female donor in good health, serving as a healthy control.

This clonotype was seen only a few times. CDR3 nucleotide sequence: TGTGCCAGCAGCTCCGACCGAACTTTCTACAATGAGCAGTTCTTC. Residues: CASSSDRTFYNEQFF. The J gene is TRBJ2-1, the V gene TRBV7-9; no reliable D call. The V end was cut by 4 bases, the J end by 3 bases, with 13 bases between. Germline values: CDR1 SEHNR, CDR2 FQNEAQ (reference sequence). The CDR3 spans 15 residues.

This clonotype showed up just a few times. V usage is TRBV10-2 and J usage is TRBJ2-1; TRBD2 is a possible D gene (5 bases). Trimming cost V 2 bases and J 9 bases, with 14 bases left between them. CDR1 is WSHSY and CDR2 is SAAADI in the germline V gene. This CDR3 contains 14 residues. The CDR3: CASSETVAGREQFF. For the CDR3, the DNA is TGCGCCAGCAGTGAGACGGTGGCGGGTCGTGAGCAGTTCTTC.

V and J are TRBV5-6 and TRBJ1-1; no reliable D call. The CDR3 sequence is 12 residues long. Germline loops: CDR1 SGHDT, CDR2 YYEEEE. Trimming took off 1 base at V and 9 bases at J, with 10 bases between the two ends. Here the CDR3 reads CASSLRLQKAFF. The CDR3 nucleotides read TGTGCCAGCAGCTTGCGCCTCCAAAAAGCTTTCTTT.

This clonotype was counted a few times. V and J are TRBV3-1 and TRBJ2-5; possible D gene TRBD1, 6 bases. Germline V gene sequence: CDR1 LGHDT, CDR2 YNNKEL (reference sequence). CDR3 length equals 13 residues. Trimming stripped 4 bases from V and 14 bases from J, with 20 bases between. The CDR3 loop is CASSPQATGSSYF. DNA of the CDR3: TGTGCCAGCAGCCCCCAGGCTACAGGGTCAAGTTACTTC.

This clonotype was seen only a few times. CDR3 DNA: TGTGCCATCACGTGGGCACCCACAGATACGCAGTATTTT. This codes for CAITWAPTDTQYF. This chain uses TRBV10-3 with TRBJ2-3; D unresolved. The CDR3 totals 13 residues. V lost 7 bases, J lost 2 bases, and 10 bases lay in between. Per germline, CDR1 ENHRY and CDR2 SYGVKD.

The sample holds a few counts of this clonotype. The gene calls are TRBV20-1 and TRBJ2-2, with 10 bases that match TRBD2. V gave up 8 bases and J gave up 0 bases; unmatched junction bases: 6. The CDR3 is made up of 15 amino acids. Germline CDR1 is DFQATT and CDR2 is SNEGSKA (reference sequence). The CDR3 DNA is TGCAGTTTAAGCAGCGGGAGGGCGAACACCGGGGAGCTGTTTTTT. It encodes CSLSSGRANTGELFF.

The chain has TRBV20-1 and TRBJ1-1; TRBD1 is a possible D gene (5 bases). The CDR3 is made up of 14 amino acids. Looked up from germline, CDR1 is DFQATT and CDR2 is SNEGSKA (reference sequence). V lost 3 bases and J 2 bases, leaving 13 bases between the germline ends. The CDR3 DNA sequence: TGCAGTGCTAGTCGGCCGGGGGGAAACACTGAAGCTTTCTTT. It specifies CSASRPGGNTEAFF.

The chain joins TRBV24-1 to TRBJ2-3; 8 positions agree with TRBD1. This CDR3 contains 15 residues. V lost 4 bases, J lost 6 bases, and 8 bases stayed unmatched. CDR1 KGHDR and CDR2 SFDVKD come from the germline V gene. CDR3 loop: CATSDRGQGYDTQYF. In DNA, the CDR3 is TGTGCCACCAGTGACCGCGGACAGGGTTATGATACGCAGTATTTT.